This T cell receptor beta chain was captured by sequencing in a study of blood T cell repertoires in COVID-19. Study background: The study drew acute and convalescent COVID-19 samples from the United States, Italy and Spain. In each case, the material was cDNA or gDNA derived from T cells, B-cell-depleted T cells, or PBMCs.

In this sample, this clone turned up once. Authors' analysis steps: Reference gene primers were amplified, and this amplification served to estimate nucleated cell counts. TCRdb's copy holds only in-frame clones and misses some; the assay was immunoSEQ multiplex PCR. From that table come the V and J calls and clone size; the DNA was used to work out D and trimming. This table has some 48,000 clones, 65% to 85% appearing once. The germline V and J ends were trimmed by 3 bases and 12 bases, with 14 bases remaining between them. Looked up from germline, CDR1 is GTSNPN and CDR2 is SVGIG (reference sequence). This CDR3 contains 12 residues.

Sequencing was performed on peripheral blood. The rearrangement links TRBV30 to TRBJ1-4; D remains ambiguous. This TCR was recovered from a man aged 45-60 years with acute or convalescent COVID-19. The CDR3 is CAWSMRGMELFF. The CDR3 DNA follows: TGTGCCTGGAGCATGCGGGGTATGGAACTGTTTTTT.